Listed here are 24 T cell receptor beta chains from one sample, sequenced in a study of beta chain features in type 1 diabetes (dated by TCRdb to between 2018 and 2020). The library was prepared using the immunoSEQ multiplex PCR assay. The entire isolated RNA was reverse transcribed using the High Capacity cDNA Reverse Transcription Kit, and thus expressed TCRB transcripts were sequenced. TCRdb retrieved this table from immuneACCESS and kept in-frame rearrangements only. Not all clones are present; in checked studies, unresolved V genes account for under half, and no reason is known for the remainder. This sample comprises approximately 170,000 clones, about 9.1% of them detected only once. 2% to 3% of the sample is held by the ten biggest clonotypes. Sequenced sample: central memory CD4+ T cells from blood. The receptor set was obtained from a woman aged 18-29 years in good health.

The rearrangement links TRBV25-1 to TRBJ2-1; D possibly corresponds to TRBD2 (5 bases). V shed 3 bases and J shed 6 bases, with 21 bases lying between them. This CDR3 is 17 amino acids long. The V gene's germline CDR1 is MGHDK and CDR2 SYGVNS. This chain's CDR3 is CASSDDQGRGPRNEQFF. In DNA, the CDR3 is TGTGCCAGCAGTGATGACCAAGGGAGAGGGCCCCGCAATGAGCAGTTCTTC. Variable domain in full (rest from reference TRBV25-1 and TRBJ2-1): EADIYQTPRYLVIGTGKKITLECSQTMGHDKMYWYQQDPGMELHLIHYSYGVNSTEKGDLSSESTVSRIRTEHFPLTLESARPSHTSQYLCASSDDQGRGPRNEQFFGPGTRLTVL.

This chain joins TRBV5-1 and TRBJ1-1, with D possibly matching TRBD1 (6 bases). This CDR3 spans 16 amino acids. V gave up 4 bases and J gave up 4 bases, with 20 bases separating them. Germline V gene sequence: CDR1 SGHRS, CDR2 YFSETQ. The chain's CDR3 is CASSLSGWVRGTEAFF. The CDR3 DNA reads TGCGCCAGCAGCCTCTCCGGGTGGGTCAGGGGCACTGAAGCTTTCTTT.

The chain's CDR3 is CASSFTPGEFNEKLFF. The CDR3, as DNA: TGTGCCAGCAGTTTCACACCGGGGGAGTTTAATGAAAAACTGTTTTTT. The V call is TRBV28, the J call TRBJ1-4; tentatively, D is TRBD1 (5 bases). V shed 3 bases and J shed 4 bases, with 15 bases lying between them. There are 16 residues in the CDR3. CDR1 MDHEN and CDR2 SYDVKM come from the germline V gene. The full variable domain, rest sourced from reference TRBV28 and TRBJ1-4, is DVKVTQSSRYLVKRTGEKVFLECVQDMDHENMFWYRQDPGLGLRLIYFSYDVKMKEKGDIPEGYSVSREKKERFSLILESASTNQTSMYLCASSFTPGEFNEKLFFGSGTQLSVL.

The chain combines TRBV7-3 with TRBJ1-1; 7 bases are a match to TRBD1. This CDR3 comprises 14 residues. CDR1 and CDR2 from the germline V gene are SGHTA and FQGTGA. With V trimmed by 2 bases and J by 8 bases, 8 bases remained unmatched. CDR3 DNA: TGTGCCAGCAGCTTAGCCCGGGACAGTTGGGAAGCTTTCTTT. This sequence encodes CASSLARDSWEAFF.

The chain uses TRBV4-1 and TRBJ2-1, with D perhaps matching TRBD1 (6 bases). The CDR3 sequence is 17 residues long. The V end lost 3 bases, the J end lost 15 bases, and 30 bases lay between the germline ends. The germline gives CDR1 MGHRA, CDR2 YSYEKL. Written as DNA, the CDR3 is TGCGCCAGCAGCCACTTCGCCGGGACACCAGAGTCGGGCAGCTTGTTCTTC. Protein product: CASSHFAGTPESGSLFF.

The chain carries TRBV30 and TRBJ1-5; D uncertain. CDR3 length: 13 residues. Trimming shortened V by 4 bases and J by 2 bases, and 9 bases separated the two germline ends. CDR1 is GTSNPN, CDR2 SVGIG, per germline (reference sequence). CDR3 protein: CAWNSEGNQPQHF. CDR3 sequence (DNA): TGTGCCTGGAACTCAGAGGGCAATCAGCCCCAGCATTTT.

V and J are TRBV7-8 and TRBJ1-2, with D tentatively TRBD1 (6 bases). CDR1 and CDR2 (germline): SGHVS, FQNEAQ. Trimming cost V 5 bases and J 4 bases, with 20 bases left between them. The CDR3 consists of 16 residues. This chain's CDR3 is CASSQDLNPRGYGYTF. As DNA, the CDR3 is TGTGCCAGCAGCCAGGACCTCAATCCCAGGGGCTATGGCTACACCTTC.

The CDR3, as DNA: TGTGCCAGCAGCACCCCGGGCGGGGGGACTAGAAATGAGCAGTTCTTC. Translation gives CASSTPGGGTRNEQFF. This chain connects TRBV11-1 to TRBJ2-1; 8 bases are a match to TRBD2. This CDR3 spans 16 amino acids. CDR1 SGHAT and CDR2 FQDESV come from the germline V gene (reference sequence). J gave up 7 bases and V 5 bases, and 13 bases lay outside the gene matches.

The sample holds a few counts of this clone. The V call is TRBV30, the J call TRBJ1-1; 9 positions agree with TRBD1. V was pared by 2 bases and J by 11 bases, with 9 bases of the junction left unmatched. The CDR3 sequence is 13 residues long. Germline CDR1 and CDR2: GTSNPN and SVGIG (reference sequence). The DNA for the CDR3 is TGTGCCTGGAGTCTACAGGGGGCTCCCCAGGCTTTCTTT. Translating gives CAWSLQGAPQAFF.

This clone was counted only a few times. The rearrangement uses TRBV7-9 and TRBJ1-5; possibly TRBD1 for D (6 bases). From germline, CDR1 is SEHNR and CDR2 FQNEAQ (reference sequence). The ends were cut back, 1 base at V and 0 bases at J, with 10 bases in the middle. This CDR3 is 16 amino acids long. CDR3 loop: CASSLEGTNSNQPQHF. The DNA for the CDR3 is TGTGCCAGCAGCTTAGAAGGGACAAATAGCAATCAGCCCCAGCATTTT.

Here the CDR3 reads CASSLTSGRAETQYF. The CDR3 DNA reads TGTGCCAGCAGCCTCACTAGCGGGAGGGCGGAGACCCAGTACTTC. The V call is TRBV5-4, the J call TRBJ2-5, with TRBD2 matching over 13 bases. The CDR3 runs to 15 residues. J was trimmed by 5 bases and V by 4 bases; bases with no gene match: 5. Germline V gene data show CDR1 as SGHNT and CDR2 as YYREEE (reference sequence).

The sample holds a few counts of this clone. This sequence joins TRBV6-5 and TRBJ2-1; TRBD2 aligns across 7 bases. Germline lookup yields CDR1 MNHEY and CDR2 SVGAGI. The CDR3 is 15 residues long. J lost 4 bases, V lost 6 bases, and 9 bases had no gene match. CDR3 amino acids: CASSSWTGGYNEQFF. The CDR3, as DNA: TGTGCCAGCAGCTCCTGGACGGGGGGTTACAATGAGCAGTTCTTC.

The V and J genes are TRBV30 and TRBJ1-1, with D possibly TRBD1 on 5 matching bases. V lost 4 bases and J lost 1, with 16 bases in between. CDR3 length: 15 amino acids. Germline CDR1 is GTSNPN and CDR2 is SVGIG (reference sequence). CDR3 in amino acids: CAWTGGAGRNTEAFF. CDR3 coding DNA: TGTGCCTGGACTGGAGGGGCCGGGAGGAACACTGAAGCTTTCTTT.

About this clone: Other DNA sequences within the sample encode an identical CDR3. Here the CDR3 DNA reads TGCGCCAGCAGCAGTGACGGGACTAACTATGGCTACACCTTC. Protein product: CASSSDGTNYGYTF. This chain links TRBV5-1 with TRBJ1-2; D gene ambiguous. V shed 4 bases and J shed 0 bases, with 10 bases lying between them. The CDR3 consists of 14 residues. The V gene's germline CDR1 is SGHRS and CDR2 YFSETQ. Looking up the rest from reference TRBV5-1 and TRBJ1-2 gives the full variable domain: KAGVTQTPRYLIKTRGQQVTLSCSPISGHRSVSWYQQTPGQGLQFLFEYFSETQRNKGNFPGRFSGRQFSNSRSEMNVSTLELGDSALYLCASSSDGTNYGYTFGSGTRLTVV.

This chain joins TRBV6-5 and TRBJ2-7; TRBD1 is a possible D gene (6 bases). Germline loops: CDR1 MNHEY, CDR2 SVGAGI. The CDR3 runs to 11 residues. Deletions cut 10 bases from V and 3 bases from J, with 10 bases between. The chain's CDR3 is CATRDNYEQYF. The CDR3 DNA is TGTGCCACCCGGGACAACTACGAGCAGTACTTC.

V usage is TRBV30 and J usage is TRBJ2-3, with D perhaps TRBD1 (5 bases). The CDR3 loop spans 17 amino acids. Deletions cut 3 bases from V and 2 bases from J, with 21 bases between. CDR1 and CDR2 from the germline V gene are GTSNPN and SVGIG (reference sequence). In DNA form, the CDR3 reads TGTGCCTGGAGGTGGGGCCTCAAGGCAGCTTCCACAGATACGCAGTATTTT. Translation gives CAWRWGLKAASTDTQYF.

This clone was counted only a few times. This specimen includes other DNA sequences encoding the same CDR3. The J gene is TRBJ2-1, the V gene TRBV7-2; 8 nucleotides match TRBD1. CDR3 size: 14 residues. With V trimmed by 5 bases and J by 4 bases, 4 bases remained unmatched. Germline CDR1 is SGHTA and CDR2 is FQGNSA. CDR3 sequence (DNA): TGTGCCAGCAGCCCCCGGGACAGGTACAATGAGCAGTTCTTC. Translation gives CASSPRDRYNEQFF.

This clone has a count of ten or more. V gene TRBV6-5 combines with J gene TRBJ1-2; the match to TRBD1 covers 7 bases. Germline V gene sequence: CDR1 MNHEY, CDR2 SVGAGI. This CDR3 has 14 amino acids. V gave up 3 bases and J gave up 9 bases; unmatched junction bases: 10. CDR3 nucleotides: TGTGCCAGCAGTTATACCTCTAACAGGGGTCGCTACACCTTC. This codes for CASSYTSNRGRYTF.

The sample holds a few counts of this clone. As DNA, the CDR3 is TGTGCCACCAGCAAACAGGGGGAGACCCAGTACTTC. It translates to CATSKQGETQYF. The chain combines TRBV15 with TRBJ2-5, with 7 bases fitting TRBD1. V shed 4 bases, J shed 5 bases, and the junction held 1 base outside the gene matches. Germline loops: CDR1 LNHNV, CDR2 YYDKDF (reference sequence). The length of the CDR3 is 12 residues. The full variable domain, with the rest looked up from reference TRBV15 and TRBJ2-5, is DAMVIQNPRYQVTQFGKPVTLSCSQTLNHNVMYWYQQKSSQAPKLLFHYYDKDFNNEADTPDNFQSRRPNTSFCFLDIRSPGLGDTAMYLCATSKQGETQYFGPGTRLLVL.

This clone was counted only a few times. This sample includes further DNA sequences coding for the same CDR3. CDR3 nucleotide sequence: TGCGCCAGCAGCCCGACAGGCACAGATACGCAGTATTTT. This codes for CASSPTGTDTQYF. The V call is TRBV4-3, the J call TRBJ2-3; D is possibly TRBD1 (5 bases). CDR3 length equals 13 residues. Trimming removed 4 bases from V and 1 base from J, with 6 bases in between. Germline V gene lookup returns CDR1 LGHNA and CDR2 YSLEER.

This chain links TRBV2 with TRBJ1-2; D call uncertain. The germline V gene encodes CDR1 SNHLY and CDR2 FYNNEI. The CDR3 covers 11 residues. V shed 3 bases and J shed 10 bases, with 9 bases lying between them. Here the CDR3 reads CASSDGVTYTF. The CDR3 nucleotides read TGTGCCAGCAGTGACGGGGTAACCTACACCTTC.

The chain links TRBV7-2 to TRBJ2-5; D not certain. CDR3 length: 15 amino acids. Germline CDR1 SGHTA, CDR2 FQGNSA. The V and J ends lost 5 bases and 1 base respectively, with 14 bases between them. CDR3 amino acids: CASSLLIAFQETQYF. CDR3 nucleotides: TGTGCCAGCAGCCTCCTTATAGCTTTCCAAGAGACCCAGTACTTC.

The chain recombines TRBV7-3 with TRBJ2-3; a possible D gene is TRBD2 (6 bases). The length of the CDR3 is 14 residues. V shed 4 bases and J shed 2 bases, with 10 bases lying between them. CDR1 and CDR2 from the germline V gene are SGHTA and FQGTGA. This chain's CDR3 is CASSSEGPTDTQYF. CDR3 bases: TGTGCCAGCAGCTCGGAGGGCCCCACAGATACGCAGTATTTT. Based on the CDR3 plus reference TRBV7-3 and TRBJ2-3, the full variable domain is GAGVSQTPSNKVTEKGKYVELRCDPISGHTALYWYRQSLGQGPEFLIYFQGTGAADDSGLPNDRFFAVRPEGSVSTLKIQRTERGDSAVYLCASSSEGPTDTQYFGPGTRLTVL.

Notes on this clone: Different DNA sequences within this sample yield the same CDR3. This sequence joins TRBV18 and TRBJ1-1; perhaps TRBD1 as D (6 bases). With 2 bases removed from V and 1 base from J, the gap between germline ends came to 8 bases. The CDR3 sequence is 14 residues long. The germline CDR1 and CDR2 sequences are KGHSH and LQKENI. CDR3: CASSPIQGNTEAFF. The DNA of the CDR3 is TGTGCCAGCTCACCAATACAGGGGAACACTGAAGCTTTCTTT. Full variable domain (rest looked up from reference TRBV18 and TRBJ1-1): NAGVMQNPRHLVRRRGQEARLRCSPMKGHSHVYWYRQLPEEGLKFMVYLQKENIIDESGMPKERFSAEFPKEGPSILRIQQVVRGDSAAYFCASSPIQGNTEAFFGQGTRLTVV.